Below, 10 T cell receptor beta chains from the same sample are listed, as sequenced in a study of cytomegalovirus exposure and HLA in healthy donors. Generated by immunoSEQ multiplex PCR, the TCRdb table keeps only in-frame clones and is missing some. The sample shows fewer than 95,000 clones, 84% of them seen only once. Specimen: PBMCs. Receptors originate from a woman aged 18-30 years in good health and CMV-seropositive.

The chain recombines TRBV7-2 with TRBJ1-5, with D maybe TRBD1 (5 bases). V lost 5 bases, J lost 0 bases, and 8 bases lay in between. Germline V CDR1 and CDR2: SGHTA, FQGNSA. CDR3 size: 14 residues. In DNA form, the CDR3 reads TGTGCCAGCAGCGGTGGGGCTAGCAATCAGCCCCAGCATTTT. It yields the protein CASSGGASNQPQHF. Combining the CDR3 with reference TRBV7-2 and TRBJ1-5 gives the whole variable domain GAGVSQSPSNKVTEKGKDVELRCDPISGHTALYWYRQSLGQGLEFLIYFQGNSAPDKSGLPSDRFSAERTGGSVSTLTIQRTQQEDSAVYLCASSGGASNQPQHFGDGTRLSIL.

This clone came up a few times. The rearrangement joins TRBV10-3 to TRBJ1-1; 8 bases fit TRBD1. Losses at the gene ends were 3 bases for V and 9 bases for J; bases not matched to a gene: 6. Germline V CDR1 and CDR2: ENHRY, SYGVKD. This CDR3 region has 13 residues. The CDR3: CAISEMTGEKAFF. CDR3 nucleotide sequence: TGTGCCATCAGTGAAATGACAGGGGAAAAAGCTTTCTTT.

This clone was seen a few times. The chain uses TRBV5-5 and TRBJ2-7, with TRBD2 identical over 7 bases. Germline V gives CDR1 SGHKS, CDR2 YYEKEE (reference sequence). The CDR3 contains 14 residues. With 3 bases clipped from V and 3 bases from J, the junction kept 6 bases outside the gene matches. CDR3 sequence: CASSSRWGGYEQYF. In DNA, the CDR3 is TGTGCCAGCAGCTCCCGGTGGGGGGGCTACGAGCAGTACTTC.

The chain employs TRBV4-2 and TRBJ2-1; 8 bases are shared with TRBD1. The CDR3 has 16 amino acids. CDR1 is LGHNA and CDR2 is YNFKEQ in the germline V gene. The junction had 6 bases not matched to a gene; V was cut back by 0 bases and J by 5 bases. DNA of the CDR3: TGTGCCAGCAGCCAAGATGTCACAGGGGGAAACAATGAGCAGTTCTTC. Protein product: CASSQDVTGGNNEQFF.

In the case of this clone: The sample holds other DNA sequences that translate to the same CDR3. The chain is built from TRBV5-4 and TRBJ2-3; 11 bases agree with TRBD2. The CDR3 is 16 residues long. Germline lookup yields CDR1 SGHNT and CDR2 YYREEE (reference sequence). Losses at the gene ends were 1 base for V and 3 bases for J; bases not matched to a gene: 4. For the CDR3, the DNA is TGTGCCAGCAGCTTGCGACTAGCGGGGACAACAGATACGCAGTATTTT. Amino acid sequence: CASSLRLAGTTDTQYF.

V and J are TRBV11-3 and TRBJ2-2; maybe TRBD1 (6 bases). This CDR3 is 18 amino acids long. Trimming took 5 bases from V and 0 from J, leaving 19 bases between them. CDR1 is SGHNT and CDR2 is YENEEA in the germline V gene. The CDR3 DNA follows: TGTGCCAGCAGCATTACGGCGGACAGCAGAGCGAACACCGGGGAGCTGTTTTTT. As protein: CASSITADSRANTGELFF.

Points on this clone: Other nucleotide sequences from this sample produce the same CDR3. CDR3 sequence: CASSLGLEQYF. Here the CDR3 DNA reads TGTGCCAGCAGTTTGGGACTAGAGCAGTACTTC. The chain combines TRBV28 with TRBJ2-7; 7 bases match TRBD2. The trim removed 3 bases at V and 7 bases at J, leaving 0 bases unmatched. CDR3 length equals 11 residues. In germline, CDR1 is MDHEN, CDR2 SYDVKM.

The chain has TRBV15 and TRBJ1-5; unclear D gene. Trimming took off 8 bases at V and 4 bases at J, with 12 bases between the two ends. The V gene's germline CDR1 is LNHNV and CDR2 YYDKDF (reference sequence). CDR3 size: 13 residues. The CDR3 nucleotides are TGTGCCACCCGGCATAGGGAGAATCAGCCCCAGCATTTT. Translating it yields CATRHRENQPQHF.

The chain is built from TRBV2 and TRBJ1-2, with 7 bases that match TRBD1. Germline V gene sequence: CDR1 SNHLY, CDR2 FYNNEI. The CDR3 is 16 amino acids. The V and J ends lost 7 bases and 5 bases, in that order; junction bases with no gene match: 16. The CDR3 reads CASTVQGSGALYGYTF. The DNA for the CDR3 is TGTGCCAGCACCGTACAGGGGTCCGGGGCTTTATATGGCTACACCTTC.

The chain is built from TRBV29-1 and TRBJ2-1; TRBD2 is a possible D gene (5 bases). CDR1 and CDR2 from the germline V gene are SQVTM and ANQGSEA. The CDR3 contains 16 residues. V gave up 4 bases and J gave up 3 bases, with 19 bases separating them. The CDR3 region has the DNA TGCAGCGTTGGGAGGTCGGTGGAAATGGTCTACAATGAGCAGTTCTTC. It specifies CSVGRSVEMVYNEQFF.